Shown below are 21 T cell receptor beta chains from a single sample sequenced in a study of T cells in Graves' hyperthyroidism and ophthalmopathy. Amplified TCR beta CDR3 regions came from RNA transcripts. The primer set for the first-round RT-PCR of the TCR CDR3 was HTBI. TCRdb processed the multiplex PCR reads anew with MiXCR; each CDR3 protein has one entry. The sample has about 640,000 distinct CDR3 sequences; roughly 20% are singletons. The sequenced sample was blood. The receptors come from a young man with Graves' ophthalmopathy.

This clonotype was counted a few times. The J gene is TRBJ2-1, the V gene TRBV5-1, with D possibly TRBD2 on 5 matching bases. With 0 bases removed from V and 10 bases from J, the gap between germline ends came to 11 bases. The germline gives CDR1 SGHRS, CDR2 YFSETQ. This CDR3 has 13 residues. CDR3 residues: CASSLEQSGEQFF. The CDR3 coding sequence is TGCGCCAGCAGCTTGGAACAGTCGGGGGAGCAGTTCTTC.

The chain couples TRBV7-2 to TRBJ2-3, with D possibly TRBD2 on 6 matching bases. This CDR3 has 16 amino acids. CDR1 and CDR2 (germline): SGHTA, FQGNSA. With 0 bases removed from V and 4 bases from J, the gap between germline ends came to 14 bases. The CDR3 loop is CASSLAETSFPDTQYF. Here the CDR3 DNA reads TGTGCCAGCAGCTTAGCGGAAACTAGCTTCCCAGATACGCAGTATTTT.

This chain joins TRBV28 and TRBJ1-4; no firm D call. V lost 4 bases, J lost 5 bases, and 17 bases lay in between. The CDR3 is 16 amino acids. CDR1 and CDR2 from the germline V gene are MDHEN and SYDVKM. For the CDR3, the DNA is TGTGCCAGCAGTTCCGCTGTTTTCCGGCGGAATGAAAAACTGTTTTTT. This translates into CASSSAVFRRNEKLFF. Using reference TRBV28 and TRBJ1-4 for the parts outside the CDR3, the full variable domain is DVKVTQSSRYLVKRTGEKVFLECVQDMDHENMFWYRQDPGLGLRLIYFSYDVKMKEKGDIPEGYSVSREKKERFSLILESASTNQTSMYLCASSSAVFRRNEKLFFGSGTQLSVL.

This clonotype has a handful of counts. The chain has TRBV27 and TRBJ2-4, with a weak D call TRBD1 (6 bases). Germline CDR1 MNHEY, CDR2 SMNVEV (reference sequence). Trimming removed 4 bases at V and 0 bases at J, with 13 bases between. The CDR3 sequence is 16 residues long. The CDR3 DNA follows: TGTGCCAGCAGTTCGCTTGGACAGATAGCCAAAAACATTCAGTACTTC. It codes for CASSSLGQIAKNIQYF.

Many counts were recorded for this clonotype. In nucleotides, the CDR3 is TGTGCCAGCAGCTTAGGGACAGGGTACGATCAGCCCCAGCATTTT. Translating gives CASSLGTGYDQPQHF. The rearrangement joins TRBV7-2 to TRBJ1-5; 8 nucleotides match TRBD1. Germline V gives CDR1 SGHTA, CDR2 FQGNSA. V gave up 1 base and J gave up 5 bases; unmatched junction bases: 4. CDR3 length equals 15 residues.

A few counts support this clonotype. V gene TRBV29-1 combines with J gene TRBJ2-3, with TRBD2 as a possible D gene (5 bases). The CDR3 consists of 14 residues. The V gene's germline CDR1 is SQVTM and CDR2 ANQGSEA. V gave up 3 bases and J gave up 1 base, with 11 bases separating them. CDR3 coding DNA: TGCAGCGTTGACGTGGGAGACGGCACAGATACGCAGTATTTT. This sequence encodes CSVDVGDGTDTQYF.

The sample holds a few counts of this clonotype. The J gene is TRBJ2-5, the V gene TRBV25-1; the D gene is possibly TRBD2 (6 bases). CDR3 size: 17 residues. Germline V CDR1 and CDR2: MGHDK, SYGVNS. Between the trimmed V and J ends, which lost 3 bases and 2 bases, there was a span of 19 bases. The CDR3 protein is CASSDLTSPKDQETQYF. The CDR3 region has the DNA TGTGCCAGCAGTGATCTGACTAGTCCCAAAGATCAAGAGACCCAGTACTTC.

The chain is built from TRBV28 and TRBJ2-7; 12 positions match TRBD2. Losses at the gene ends were 7 bases for V and 4 bases for J; bases not matched to a gene: 14. Germline assignment: CDR1 MDHEN and CDR2 SYDVKM. CDR3 length: 17 amino acids. Here the CDR3 reads CASTPPPRLAGEYEQYF. DNA for the CDR3: TGTGCCAGCACCCCTCCCCCTAGACTAGCGGGAGAATACGAGCAGTACTTC.

The CDR3 bases are TGTGCCAGCAGTCGACAGGGTCCAGCCTACGAGCAGTACTTC. Its protein product is CASSRQGPAYEQYF. The chain couples TRBV12-3 or TRBV12-4 to TRBJ2-7, with 7 positions matching TRBD1. The CDR3 is 14 amino acids. V lost 5 bases and J lost 2; bases outside the gene matches: 6.

This clonotype was recorded a few times. The chain recombines TRBV19 with TRBJ2-1, with 7 bases identical to TRBD2. This CDR3 comprises 13 residues. J gave up 9 bases and V 5 bases, and 7 bases lay outside the gene matches. Germline CDR1 LNHDA, CDR2 SQIVND (reference sequence). The CDR3 nucleotides read TGTGCCAGTAGTCCAAGGCGGGGGAGTGAGCAGTTCTTC. This translates into CASSPRRGSEQFF.

This clonotype was seen only a few times. The chain combines TRBV6-2 or TRBV6-3 with TRBJ2-1; no firm D call. Trimming shortened V by 0 bases and J by 0 bases, and 9 bases separated the two germline ends. CDR1 MNHEY and CDR2 SVGEGT come from the germline V gene. This CDR3 is 16 amino acids long. CDR3 sequence (DNA): TGTGCCAGCAGTTACTCGAGTGCGGTCTCCTACAATGAGCAGTTCTTC. Protein product: CASSYSSAVSYNEQFF.

The chain joins TRBV29-1 to TRBJ2-6, with 7 nucleotides matching TRBD2. Germline V lookup: CDR1 SQVTM, CDR2 ANQGSEA. This CDR3 has 17 residues. V shed 2 bases, J shed 0 bases, and the junction held 7 bases outside the gene matches. CDR3 sequence (DNA): TGCAGCGTTGAAAGGAGAGGCGGGAGCTCTGGGGCCAACGTCCTGACTTTC. Translating gives CSVERRGGSSGANVLTF.

The genes are TRBV19 and TRBJ1-5, with D possibly matching TRBD1 (5 bases). Germline V lookup: CDR1 LNHDA, CDR2 SQIVND (reference sequence). Deletions cut 5 bases from V and 2 bases from J, with 13 bases between. The CDR3 covers 15 residues. CDR3 region: CASSGKGYGNQPQHF. The CDR3 nucleotides read TGTGCCAGTAGTGGGAAGGGGTACGGCAATCAGCCCCAGCATTTT.

This rearrangement joins TRBV2 to TRBJ2-4, with D possibly TRBD1 on 7 matching bases. Trimming removed 9 bases from V and 6 bases from J, with 12 bases in between. CDR3 size: 12 residues. Germline CDR1 SNHLY, CDR2 FYNNEI. The CDR3 DNA sequence: TGTGCCAGACAGGGGCGGGGAAACATTCAGTACTTC. Protein product: CARQGRGNIQYF.

V gene TRBV7-3 combines with J gene TRBJ2-1; 8 nucleotides align to TRBD1. Germline V gene sequence: CDR1 SGHTA, CDR2 FQGTGA. J was trimmed by 2 bases and V by 2 bases; bases with no gene match: 5. There are 16 residues in the CDR3. CDR3 sequence: CASSLSAGGPYNEQFF. In DNA, the CDR3 is TGTGCCAGCAGCTTATCTGCAGGGGGCCCCTACAATGAGCAGTTCTTC.

The rearrangement joins TRBV6-2 or TRBV6-3 to TRBJ1-3; D is ambiguous. The ends were cut back, 10 bases at V and 7 bases at J, with 17 bases in the middle. The CDR3 runs 13 residues. Germline CDR1 MNHEY, CDR2 SVGEGT. This chain's CDR3 is CATTTPARNTIYF. The CDR3 DNA is TGTGCCACCACTACGCCGGCGCGGAACACCATATATTTT.

This clonotype was recorded at least ten times. This chain joins TRBV7-8 and TRBJ2-2; 8 nucleotides align to TRBD2. CDR3 length: 16 amino acids. CDR1 is SGHVS, CDR2 FQNEAQ, per germline. Trimming cost V 5 bases and J 1 base; bases outside gene matches: 6. CDR3 residues: CASSARLALNTGELFF. CDR3 in DNA: TGTGCCAGCAGCGCCCGACTAGCGCTGAACACCGGGGAGCTGTTTTTT.

This clonotype came up many times. This chain connects TRBV28 to TRBJ2-3; 9 bases align to TRBD2. J was trimmed by 0 bases and V by 1 base; bases with no gene match: 5. The CDR3 is 17 residues long. Germline V lookup: CDR1 MDHEN, CDR2 SYDVKM. The CDR3 DNA reads as TGTGCCAGCAGTTTATTCCCTAGCGGGGATAGCACAGATACGCAGTATTTT. It codes for CASSLFPSGDSTDTQYF.

V and J are TRBV4-2 and TRBJ1-1; TRBD1 agrees at 8 bases. The junction had 9 bases not matched to a gene; V was cut back by 3 bases and J by 3 bases. CDR3 length: 16 residues. Germline CDR1 and CDR2: LGHNA and YNFKEQ. The CDR3 region has the DNA TGTGCCAGCAGCCATGCGACAGGGGATTATTACACTGAAGCTTTCTTT. Translated: CASSHATGDYYTEAFF.

V is TRBV12-3 or TRBV12-4 and J is TRBJ1-2; 9 bases fit TRBD1. The CDR3 loop spans 17 amino acids. After removal of 5 bases from V and 7 bases from J, the junction contained 17 bases not matched to a gene. This CDR3 reads CASSGDRAAFLSGGYTF. CDR3 coding DNA: TGTGCCAGCAGTGGGGACAGGGCCGCCTTCCTTTCCGGTGGCTACACCTTC.

This clonotype has a count of ten or more. The chain carries TRBV5-1 and TRBJ2-1; no clear D. Germline V CDR1 and CDR2: SGHRS, YFSETQ. CDR3 length: 15 amino acids. V lost 2 bases to trimming and J lost 4 bases, with 13 bases between them. This CDR3 is CASSFSTARYNEQFF. The CDR3, as DNA: TGCGCCAGCAGCTTTAGTACGGCCAGGTACAATGAGCAGTTCTTC.